This passage covers 20 T cell receptor beta chains from one sample sequenced in a study of CD8 T cells in ankylosing spondylitis. Study conclusions and caveats: A TCR beta motif made of roughly eight highly homologous variants seemed typical of ankylosing spondylitis blood.

Via MiXCR, TCRdb re-called the 5' RACE reads, giving one row per CDR3 protein. The data show about 220,000 distinct CDR3 sequences, 7% to 8% seen once. These receptors have no identified antigens. Sequenced material: blood, either unsorted or a sorted T cell fraction (not recorded which). These receptors originate from a male donor with ankylosing spondylitis.

This clonotype was found many times. The gene calls are TRBV9 and TRBJ1-2; D is unclear. V was pared by 4 bases and J by 4 bases, with 20 bases between. The CDR3 spans 16 residues. CDR1 is SGDLS and CDR2 is YYNGEE in the germline V gene. The CDR3 bases are TGTGCCAGCAGCCTCAACCCTTCAGGCGGAGGCTATGGCTACACCTTC. It codes for CASSLNPSGGGYGYTF. Combining the CDR3 with reference TRBV9 and TRBJ1-2 gives the whole variable domain DSGVTQTPKHLITATGQRVTLRCSPRSGDLSVYWYQQSLDQGLQFLIQYYNGEERAKGNILERFSAQQFPDLHSELNLSSLELGDSALYFCASSLNPSGGGYGYTFGSGTRLTVV.

This clonotype was counted a few times. The gene calls are TRBV11-2 and TRBJ1-6; 8 bases are shared with TRBD1. Germline V CDR1 and CDR2: SGHAT, FQNNGV. The CDR3 has 18 residues. Losses at the gene ends were 3 bases for V and 0 bases for J; bases not matched to a gene: 7. CDR3: CASSFGTGLSSYNSPLHF. The CDR3 DNA sequence: TGTGCCAGCAGCTTTGGGACAGGCCTCAGCTCCTATAATTCACCCCTCCACTTT.

The rearrangement links TRBV5-8 to TRBJ2-7; a possible D gene is TRBD2 (6 bases). V was pared by 4 bases and J by 0 bases, with 17 bases between. The germline CDR1 and CDR2 sequences are SGHTS and YDEGEE. The CDR3 spans 16 residues. The CDR3 loop is CASSDGVAAPSYEQYF. In DNA form, the CDR3 reads TGTGCCAGCAGCGACGGCGTAGCGGCCCCCTCCTACGAGCAGTACTTC.

This clonotype came up many times. This sequence joins TRBV29-1 and TRBJ1-1, with D uncertain. The CDR3 loop spans 13 amino acids. Germline assignment: CDR1 SQVTM and CDR2 ANQGSEA. V lost 4 bases, J lost 3 bases, and 12 bases lay in between. CDR3 nucleotides: TGCAGCGTTGCCCCCGTAGCCGACACTGAAGCTTTCTTT. Translating it yields CSVAPVADTEAFF.

This clonotype was picked up many times. The chain combines TRBV7-9 with TRBJ2-1, with no clear D. The CDR3 length is 11 residues. CDR1 is SEHNR and CDR2 is FQNEAQ in the germline V gene (reference sequence). V was shortened by 10 bases and J by 5 bases, with 9 bases between the two germline ends. The CDR3 DNA reads as TGTGCCATCATAAGAAACAATGAGCAGTTCTTC. This gives the protein CAIIRNNEQFF.

This clonotype has just a few counts. The V and J genes are TRBV2 and TRBJ2-3; the D gene is possibly TRBD1 (5 bases). CDR1 SNHLY and CDR2 FYNNEI come from the germline V gene. This CDR3 has 15 amino acids. V was clipped by 8 bases and J by 0 bases, with 15 bases between them. The DNA for the CDR3 is TGTGCCAGCTTTGGGGCAGATACTAGCACAGATACGCAGTATTTT. It encodes CASFGADTSTDTQYF. Using reference TRBV2 and TRBJ2-3 for the parts outside the CDR3, the full variable domain is EPEVTQTPSHQVTQMGQEVILRCVPISNHLYFYWYRQILGQKVEFLVSFYNNEISEKSEIFDDQFSVERPDGSNFTLKIRSTKLEDSAMYFCASFGADTSTDTQYFGPGTRLTVL.

This clonotype was seen a few times. This chain connects TRBV7-8 to TRBJ2-7; D is possibly TRBD2 (5 bases). The CDR3 is made up of 14 amino acids. Germline V gives CDR1 SGHVS, CDR2 FQNEAQ. Trimming shortened V by 0 bases and J by 4 bases, and 10 bases separated the two germline ends. DNA for the CDR3: TGTGCCAGCAGCTTAGCCCCCGGGAAGTACGAGCAGTACTTC. Amino acids: CASSLAPGKYEQYF.

The chain uses TRBV7-9 and TRBJ1-2, with TRBD1 identical over 8 bases. The CDR3 is 15 residues long. Trimming took 5 bases from V and 7 from J; bases not matched to a gene: 12. In germline, CDR1 is SEHNR, CDR2 FQNEAQ (reference sequence). CDR3 in DNA: TGTGCCAGCAGCGGGCCTACAGGGGGGGAATTTGGCTACACCTTC. This translates into CASSGPTGGEFGYTF.

This clonotype was found many times. V gene TRBV9 combines with J gene TRBJ2-1; D is perhaps TRBD2 (6 bases). This CDR3 contains 16 residues. Trimming cost V 0 bases and J 8 bases, with 18 bases left between them. CDR1 is SGDLS, CDR2 YYNGEE, per germline. Here the CDR3 reads CASSVATGGKWYEQFF. The CDR3 nucleotides read TGTGCCAGCAGCGTAGCTACGGGCGGGAAATGGTATGAGCAGTTCTTC.

The sample holds many counts of this clonotype. The chain carries TRBV5-1 and TRBJ1-1; TRBD1 matches 9 bases. V was clipped by 4 bases and J by 0 bases; unmatched bases: 19. The CDR3 has 20 residues. Germline V gene sequence: CDR1 SGHRS, CDR2 YFSETQ. CDR3 in amino acids: CASSPQTGGNIFPMNTEAFF. In DNA form, the CDR3 reads TGCGCCAGCAGCCCACAGACAGGGGGAAACATCTTTCCTATGAACACTGAAGCTTTCTTT. Based on the CDR3 plus reference TRBV5-1 and TRBJ1-1, the full variable domain is KAGVTQTPRYLIKTRGQQVTLSCSPISGHRSVSWYQQTPGQGLQFLFEYFSETQRNKGNFPGRFSGRQFSNSRSEMNVSTLELGDSALYLCASSPQTGGNIFPMNTEAFFGQGTRLTVV.

This sequence joins TRBV20-1 and TRBJ2-7; D is perhaps TRBD2 (6 bases). The CDR3 is 15 residues long. Trimming left V 0 bases short and J 3 bases short, with 15 bases between. Germline CDR1 and CDR2: DFQATT and SNEGSKA (reference sequence). CDR3: CSARDPSGLFYEQYF. The CDR3 bases are TGCAGTGCTAGAGACCCCTCGGGACTGTTCTACGAGCAGTACTTC.

This clonotype was seen many times. The rearrangement uses TRBV20-1 and TRBJ2-7; TRBD2 matches 10 bases. V was pared by 1 base and J by 3 bases, with 6 bases of the junction left unmatched. CDR1 DFQATT and CDR2 SNEGSKA come from the germline V gene (reference sequence). This CDR3 spans 15 amino acids. This CDR3 reads CSARVASGSVYEQYF. The CDR3 DNA reads TGCAGTGCTAGAGTGGCTAGCGGGAGTGTCTACGAGCAGTACTTC.

This clonotype was picked up many times. This rearrangement joins TRBV5-1 to TRBJ2-7; 7 bases align to TRBD2. Trimming removed 4 bases from V and 3 bases from J; junction bases left unmatched: 16. CDR1 and CDR2 from the germline V gene are SGHRS and YFSETQ. The CDR3 extends over 17 amino acids. This CDR3 is CASSLRPGRDHYYEQYF. The CDR3, as DNA: TGCGCCAGCAGCCTGCGGCCTGGGAGGGATCACTACTACGAGCAGTACTTC.

This chain uses TRBV29-1 with TRBJ1-1; D uncertain. V lost 3 bases, J lost 1 base, and 6 bases lay in between. CDR1 and CDR2 (germline): SQVTM, ANQGSEA. This CDR3 has 12 residues. DNA for the CDR3: TGCAGCGTTGAGCAGAGGAACACTGAAGCTTTCTTT. Amino acid sequence: CSVEQRNTEAFF.

This clonotype was recorded many times. The chain carries TRBV20-1 and TRBJ2-3, with TRBD1 identical over 8 bases. Unmatched junction bases numbered 7, after V lost 5 bases and J lost 0 bases. Germline V gene sequence: CDR1 DFQATT, CDR2 SNEGSKA (reference sequence). This CDR3 spans 15 amino acids. The CDR3 DNA is TGCAGTGCTGGGGCCAGGGGGCGTAGCACAGATACGCAGTATTTT. Amino acids: CSAGARGRSTDTQYF.

This clonotype occurred a few times. J is TRBJ1-2 and V is TRBV24-1; no definite D call. The germline CDR1 and CDR2 sequences are KGHDR and SFDVKD. The CDR3 extends over 13 amino acids. Trimming shortened V by 0 bases and J by 9 bases, and 10 bases separated the two germline ends. This chain's CDR3 is CATSDLELVSYTF. CDR3 in DNA: TGTGCCACCAGTGATTTGGAGCTTGTGAGCTACACCTTC.

The chain carries TRBV12-3 or TRBV12-4 and TRBJ2-7, with 13 bases lining up with TRBD2. With V trimmed by 6 bases and J by 1 base, 15 bases remained unmatched. The CDR3 covers 19 residues. DNA of the CDR3: TGTGCCAGCAGAAACAGGACTAGCGGGGGCGCCAGGGGGTCCTACGAGCAGTACTTC. This codes for CASRNRTSGGARGSYEQYF.

This clonotype appeared many times. The V gene is TRBV29-1, the J gene TRBJ1-2, with D perhaps matching TRBD1 (5 bases). Per germline, CDR1 SQVTM and CDR2 ANQGSEA. CDR3 size: 13 residues. Trimming stripped 4 bases from V and 3 bases from J, with 12 bases between. The CDR3: CSVVPEGDYGYTF. CDR3 nucleotide sequence: TGCAGCGTTGTCCCTGAAGGGGACTATGGCTACACCTTC.

The chain has TRBV27 and TRBJ1-1; D ambiguous. The CDR3 length is 15 residues. Germline CDR1 and CDR2: MNHEY and SMNVEV (reference sequence). Trimming took 2 bases from V and 4 from J, leaving 14 bases between them. This CDR3 is CASSLIPGHGTEAFF. In nucleotides, the CDR3 is TGTGCCAGCAGTTTAATACCCGGCCATGGCACTGAAGCTTTCTTT.

The CDR3 sequence is CSARSYRVNQPQHF. CDR3 nucleotide sequence: TGCAGTGCCCGAAGCTACAGGGTCAATCAGCCCCAGCATTTT. The rearrangement links TRBV20-1 to TRBJ1-5, with a possible D match to TRBD1 (6 bases). CDR1 DFQATT and CDR2 SNEGSKA come from the germline V gene (reference sequence). The CDR3 spans 14 residues. Trimming cost V 6 bases and J 3 bases, with 15 bases left between them.